This section outlines one T cell receptor beta chain sequence together with its context. Deletions cut 4 bases from V and 7 bases from J, with 14 bases between. The germline V gene has CDR1 LNHNV and CDR2 YYDKDF (reference sequence). CDR3 length equals 13 residues. These data come from a study of CD8 T cells in Susac syndrome. Controls were healthy donors (matched for age and sex). Bulk CD8+ and CD4+ cells came from magnetic negative isolation; CD8+ TEMRA by FACS. After extraction with the RNeasy kit, roughly 0.45 to 1 ug of the RNA was reverse transcribed using random hexamers. TCRdb re-called the immunoSEQ multiplex PCR reads through MiXCR, storing one row per CDR3 protein. The sample lists just over 80,000 distinct CDR3 sequences, 94% occurring once.

V and J are TRBV15 and TRBJ2-7; possible D gene TRBD2, 5 bases. The sequenced sample was CD8+ T cells from PBMCs. The clonotype originates from a human donor in good health. This CDR3 is CATSTRTGWEQYF. CDR3 sequence (DNA): TGTGCCACCAGCACCCGGACGGGGTGGGAGCAGTACTTC. Supplemented by reference TRBV15 and TRBJ2-7, the full variable domain reads DAMVIQNPRYQVTQFGKPVTLSCSQTLNHNVMYWYQQKSSQAPKLLFHYYDKDFNNEADTPDNFQSRRPNTSFCFLDIRSPGLGDTAMYLCATSTRTGWEQYFGPGTRLTVT.